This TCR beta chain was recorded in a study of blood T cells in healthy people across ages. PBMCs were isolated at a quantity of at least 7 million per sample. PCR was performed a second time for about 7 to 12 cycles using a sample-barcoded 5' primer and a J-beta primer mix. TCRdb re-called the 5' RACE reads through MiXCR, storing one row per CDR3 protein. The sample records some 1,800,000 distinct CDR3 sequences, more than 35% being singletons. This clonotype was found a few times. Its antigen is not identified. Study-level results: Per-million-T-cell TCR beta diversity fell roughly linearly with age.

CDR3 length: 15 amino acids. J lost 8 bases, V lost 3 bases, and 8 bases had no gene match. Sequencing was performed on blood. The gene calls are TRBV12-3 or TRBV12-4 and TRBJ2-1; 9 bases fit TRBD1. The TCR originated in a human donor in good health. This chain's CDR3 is CASSFGDRVSDEQFF. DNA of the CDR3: TGTGCCAGCAGTTTCGGGGACAGGGTATCGGATGAGCAGTTCTTC.